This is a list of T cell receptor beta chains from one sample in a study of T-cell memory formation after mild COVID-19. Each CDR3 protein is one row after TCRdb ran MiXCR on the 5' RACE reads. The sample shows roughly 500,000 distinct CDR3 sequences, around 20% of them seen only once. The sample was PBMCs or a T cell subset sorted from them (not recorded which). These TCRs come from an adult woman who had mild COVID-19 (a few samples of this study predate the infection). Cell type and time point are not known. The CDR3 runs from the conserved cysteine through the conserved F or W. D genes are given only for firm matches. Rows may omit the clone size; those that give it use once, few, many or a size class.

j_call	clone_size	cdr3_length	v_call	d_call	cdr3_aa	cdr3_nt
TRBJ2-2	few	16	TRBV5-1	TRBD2	CASSFVASGGTGELFF	TGCGCCAGCAGTTTTGTAGCTAGCGGGGGCACCGGGGAGCTGTTTTTT
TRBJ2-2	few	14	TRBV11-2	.	CASSDNRDAGELFF	TGTGCCAGCAGCGACAACAGGGACGCCGGGGAGCTGTTTTTT
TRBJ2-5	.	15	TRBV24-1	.	CATSSPGSNQETQYF	TGTGCCACCAGTTCTCCGGGAAGTAACCAAGAGACCCAGTACTTC
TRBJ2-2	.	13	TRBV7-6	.	CASRQSNTGELFF	TGTGCCAGCAGACAAAGTAACACCGGGGAGCTGTTTTTT
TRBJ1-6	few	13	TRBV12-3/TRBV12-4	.	CASSLGSGSPLHF	TGTGCCAGCAGTTTAGGATCGGGGTCACCCCTCCACTTT
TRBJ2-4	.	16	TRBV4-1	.	CASSQPTRGTKNIQYF	TGCGCCAGCAGCCAACCGACGCGGGGAACCAAAAACATTCAGTACTTC
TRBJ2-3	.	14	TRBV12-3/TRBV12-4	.	CASSRPGVTDTQYF	TGTGCCAGCAGCCGACCGGGGGTCACAGATACGCAGTATTTT
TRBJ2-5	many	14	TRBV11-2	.	CASSLGVRQETQYF	TGTGCCAGCAGCTTGGGGGTGCGCCAAGAGACCCAGTACTTC
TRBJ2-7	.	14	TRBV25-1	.	CASSERYRVDEQYF	TGTGCCAGCAGTGAAAGATACAGGGTCGACGAGCAGTACTTC
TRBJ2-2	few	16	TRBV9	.	CASSVEGVTATGELFF	TGTGCCAGCAGCGTAGAAGGGGTAACTGCGACCGGGGAGCTGTTTTTT
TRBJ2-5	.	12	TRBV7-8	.	CASSLSNETQYF	TGTGCCAGCAGCTTATCAAACGAGACCCAGTACTTC